These T cell receptor beta chains were read from a single sample in a study of neurological immune-mediated disorders. TCRdb fed the 5' RACE reads into MiXCR, producing one record per CDR3 protein. The table lists around 15,000 distinct CDR3 sequences, 7% to 9.5% of them singletons. The sample was CD8+ T cells from blood. These receptors came from a middle-aged man in good health. The CDR3 runs from the conserved cysteine through the conserved F or W. The D gene is left open where the match is weak. Rows give clone size only sometimes, using once, few, many, or a class for an expanded clone.

j_gene: TRBJ1-2; d_gene: -; v_gene: TRBV7-9; abundance: many; CDR3nt: TGTGCCAGCAGCTTCTCATTCACAGGGAAGAACTATGGCTACACCTTC; CDR3aa: CASSFSFTGKNYGYTF
j_gene: TRBJ2-3; d_gene: TRBD2; v_gene: TRBV5-1; abundance: many; CDR3nt: TGCGCCAGCAGCCCGCCAGTAGCGGGAGAATTAGATACGCAGTATTTT; CDR3aa: CASSPPVAGELDTQYF
j_gene: TRBJ2-1; d_gene: TRBD2; v_gene: TRBV20-1; abundance: -; CDR3nt: TGCAGTGCTAGAGATGATCTAGCGGGAGGAACTTCCTCCTACAATGAGCAGTTCTTC; CDR3aa: CSARDDLAGGTSSYNEQFF
j_gene: TRBJ2-7; d_gene: TRBD2; v_gene: TRBV5-1; abundance: -; CDR3nt: TGCGCCAGCGCTTATGGAAGCGGGGCCTACGAGCAGTACTTC; CDR3aa: CASAYGSGAYEQYF
j_gene: TRBJ1-5; d_gene: -; v_gene: TRBV6-2/TRBV6-3; abundance: many; CDR3nt: TGTGCCAGCAGTTACGGAGGAGCCATTCATTTT; CDR3aa: CASSYGGAIHF
j_gene: TRBJ2-1; d_gene: TRBD1; v_gene: TRBV7-9; abundance: many; CDR3nt: TGTGCCAGCAGCTCCCAGAACAGGGGGCCCGCACTGAATGAGCAGTTCTTC; CDR3aa: CASSSQNRGPALNEQFF
j_gene: TRBJ2-4; d_gene: -; v_gene: TRBV12-3/TRBV12-4; abundance: many; CDR3nt: TGTGCCAGCAGTTTAGTGGGTCTCGTGGGGCAGACAAACATTCAGTACTTC; CDR3aa: CASSLVGLVGQTNIQYF
j_gene: TRBJ2-7; d_gene: -; v_gene: TRBV19; abundance: many; CDR3nt: TGTGCCAGTAGTATCGGTCCGACCTACGAGCAGTACTTC; CDR3aa: CASSIGPTYEQYF
j_gene: TRBJ2-2; d_gene: TRBD1; v_gene: TRBV6-4; abundance: many; CDR3nt: TGTGCCAGCAGTGCTGAGACAGGGATAACCGGGGAGCTGTTTTTT; CDR3aa: CASSAETGITGELFF
j_gene: TRBJ1-1; d_gene: -; v_gene: TRBV6-5; abundance: -; CDR3nt: TGTGCCAGCAGTTACTCGAGCAAGAACACTGAAGCTTTCTTT; CDR3aa: CASSYSSKNTEAFF
j_gene: TRBJ2-7; d_gene: -; v_gene: TRBV21-1; abundance: many; CDR3nt: TGTGCCAGCAGCAGGGGACTGGTAAAGCAGTACTTC; CDR3aa: CASSRGLVKQYF
j_gene: TRBJ2-7; d_gene: TRBD2; v_gene: TRBV5-1; abundance: many; CDR3nt: TGCGCCAGCAGCGGGGGACTAGTTGGTCTCGAGCAGTACTTC; CDR3aa: CASSGGLVGLEQYF
j_gene: TRBJ2-3; d_gene: TRBD1; v_gene: TRBV6-2/TRBV6-3; abundance: medium-sized; CDR3nt: TGTGCCAGCAGTTACGGGACAGGGGGCGCAGATACGCAGTATTTT; CDR3aa: CASSYGTGGADTQYF
j_gene: TRBJ2-7; d_gene: TRBD1; v_gene: TRBV5-1; abundance: -; CDR3nt: TGCGCCAGCAGCTTGAGCGTTAAGGGACAGGGGTACCACGAGCAGTACTTC; CDR3aa: CASSLSVKGQGYHEQYF
j_gene: TRBJ2-7; d_gene: -; v_gene: TRBV6-6; abundance: many; CDR3nt: TGTGCCAGCAGTTCCTTGAGCGAGCAGTACTTC; CDR3aa: CASSSLSEQYF
j_gene: TRBJ2-7; d_gene: -; v_gene: TRBV7-2; abundance: many; CDR3nt: TGTGCCAGCAGCTTATCAGAATACTCCTACGAGCAGTACTTC; CDR3aa: CASSLSEYSYEQYF
j_gene: TRBJ2-7; d_gene: TRBD2; v_gene: TRBV19; abundance: few; CDR3nt: TGTGCCAGTAGTATCGGGCTAGCGGAAGCCTACGAGCAGTACTTC; CDR3aa: CASSIGLAEAYEQYF
j_gene: TRBJ2-5; d_gene: TRBD2; v_gene: TRBV20-1; abundance: many; CDR3nt: TGCAGTGCTAAACTAGCGGGAGTTCAAGAGACCCAGTACTTC; CDR3aa: CSAKLAGVQETQYF
j_gene: TRBJ2-1; d_gene: TRBD2; v_gene: TRBV4-2; abundance: many; CDR3nt: TGTGCCAGCAGCCAATCCCTAGCGGGAGGGACCTACAATGAGCAGTTCTTC; CDR3aa: CASSQSLAGGTYNEQFF
j_gene: TRBJ2-3; d_gene: TRBD2; v_gene: TRBV5-1; abundance: many; CDR3nt: TGCGCCAGTAGAAGGCGGGAGACAGGCACAGATACGCAGTATTTT; CDR3aa: CASRRRETGTDTQYF
j_gene: TRBJ2-1; d_gene: TRBD2; v_gene: TRBV5-6; abundance: many; CDR3nt: TGTGCCAGCAGCCTCCCGGGACTAGCGGTTATACGAAGCTCCTACAATGAGCAGTTCTTC; CDR3aa: CASSLPGLAVIRSSYNEQFF
j_gene: TRBJ1-5; d_gene: TRBD1; v_gene: TRBV6-5; abundance: many; CDR3nt: TGTGCCAGCAGTTACTCGACAGGGGGGAATCAGCCCCAGCATTTT; CDR3aa: CASSYSTGGNQPQHF
j_gene: TRBJ2-2; d_gene: -; v_gene: TRBV4-3; abundance: many; CDR3nt: TGCGCCAGCAGCCAAGATATTACACCCACTCCCGGGGAGCTGTTTTTT; CDR3aa: CASSQDITPTPGELFF
j_gene: TRBJ1-5; d_gene: TRBD1; v_gene: TRBV20-1; abundance: many; CDR3nt: TGCAGTGCTAGAGATAGGGACAGGAAGTCCAATCAGCCCCAGCATTTT; CDR3aa: CSARDRDRKSNQPQHF
j_gene: TRBJ2-3; d_gene: TRBD1; v_gene: TRBV3-1; abundance: many; CDR3nt: TGTGCCAGCAGCCAAGTCGCGTGGCGCCAAGGGGGCGATACGCAGTATTTT; CDR3aa: CASSQVAWRQGGDTQYF
j_gene: TRBJ2-1; d_gene: TRBD2; v_gene: TRBV5-1; abundance: many; CDR3nt: TGCGCCAGCAAGGCGGGAGGGTACAATGAGCAGTTCTTC; CDR3aa: CASKAGGYNEQFF
j_gene: TRBJ2-7; d_gene: TRBD2; v_gene: TRBV7-9; abundance: many; CDR3nt: TGTGCCAGCAGCTCCGGGACTAGCGGGTTCAGCTCCTACGAGCAGTACTTC; CDR3aa: CASSSGTSGFSSYEQYF
j_gene: TRBJ2-7; d_gene: -; v_gene: TRBV15; abundance: many; CDR3nt: TGTGCCACCAGCAGTAGCGCGTCCTACGAGCAGTACTTC; CDR3aa: CATSSSASYEQYF
j_gene: TRBJ2-7; d_gene: -; v_gene: TRBV14; abundance: many; CDR3nt: TGTGCCAGCAGCCAAAAACAGGGGGGGACCTACGAGCAGTACTTC; CDR3aa: CASSQKQGGTYEQYF
j_gene: TRBJ2-7; d_gene: TRBD1; v_gene: TRBV24-1; abundance: many; CDR3nt: TGTGCCACCAGTGATACCGGGACAGGAGCTTCTCTCGCCTACGAGCAGTACTTC; CDR3aa: CATSDTGTGASLAYEQYF
j_gene: TRBJ2-7; d_gene: TRBD2; v_gene: TRBV15; abundance: many; CDR3nt: TGTGCCACCAGCACGAAACTAGCGGGGATGTACGAGCAGTACTTC; CDR3aa: CATSTKLAGMYEQYF
j_gene: TRBJ2-2; d_gene: -; v_gene: TRBV6-6; abundance: many; CDR3nt: TGTGCCAGCAGTCAGGGAACCGGGGAGCTGTTTTTT; CDR3aa: CASSQGTGELFF
j_gene: TRBJ2-3; d_gene: TRBD2; v_gene: TRBV5-4; abundance: many; CDR3nt: TGTGCCAGCAGCTTCTCGGGAGGGACAATGGATACGCAGTATTTT; CDR3aa: CASSFSGGTMDTQYF
j_gene: TRBJ1-2; d_gene: -; v_gene: TRBV3-1; abundance: many; CDR3nt: TGTGCCAGCAGCCAAGATCCGCAGGGCTATGGCTACACCTTC; CDR3aa: CASSQDPQGYGYTF
j_gene: TRBJ2-1; d_gene: -; v_gene: TRBV7-8; abundance: many; CDR3nt: TGTGCCAGCAGCCTCAGACTGCCTTACAATGAGCAGTTCTTC; CDR3aa: CASSLRLPYNEQFF
j_gene: TRBJ2-2; d_gene: -; v_gene: TRBV7-2; abundance: many; CDR3nt: TGTGCCAGCAGCTTAGGGAACGGGGAGCTGTTTTTT; CDR3aa: CASSLGNGELFF
j_gene: TRBJ2-3; d_gene: -; v_gene: TRBV5-1; abundance: many; CDR3nt: TGCGCCAGCAGCTTGGATGACTATCCAGATACGCAGTATTTT; CDR3aa: CASSLDDYPDTQYF
j_gene: TRBJ2-2; d_gene: -; v_gene: TRBV28; abundance: many; CDR3nt: TGTGCCAGCAGTTTGGGAAGGGCTGACACCGGGGAGCTGTTTTTT; CDR3aa: CASSLGRADTGELFF
j_gene: TRBJ2-7; d_gene: -; v_gene: TRBV29-1; abundance: many; CDR3nt: TGCAGCGTTGGGTCGACGGAGTCATACGAGCAGTACTTC; CDR3aa: CSVGSTESYEQYF
j_gene: TRBJ2-7; d_gene: TRBD2; v_gene: TRBV4-3; abundance: many; CDR3nt: TGCGCCAGCAGCCAAGATTTTGCTAGCGGTCTGATGGGCGAGCAGTACTTC; CDR3aa: CASSQDFASGLMGEQYF
j_gene: TRBJ2-1; d_gene: -; v_gene: TRBV7-8; abundance: many; CDR3nt: TGTGCCAGCAGCTTAGACCGTCCCCAGTCCCCCTACAATGAGCAGTTCTTC; CDR3aa: CASSLDRPQSPYNEQFF
j_gene: TRBJ1-4; d_gene: -; v_gene: TRBV7-2; abundance: many; CDR3nt: TGTGCCAGCAGCCCGGTCATCCGAGGGAATGAAAAACTGTTTTTT; CDR3aa: CASSPVIRGNEKLFF
j_gene: TRBJ2-2; d_gene: -; v_gene: TRBV12-3/TRBV12-4; abundance: many; CDR3nt: TGTGCCAGCAGTTTTAAGGTAGCGGTTAACACCGGGGAGCTGTTTTTT; CDR3aa: CASSFKVAVNTGELFF
j_gene: TRBJ2-3; d_gene: -; v_gene: TRBV20-1; abundance: many; CDR3nt: TGCAGTGCTATCCCCCCGGGAGCTTTTCACGCAGATACGCAGTATTTT; CDR3aa: CSAIPPGAFHADTQYF
j_gene: TRBJ2-2; d_gene: -; v_gene: TRBV24-1; abundance: many; CDR3nt: TGTGCCACCATGCCGACAGGTCGCGTGGGCACCGGGGAGCTGTTTTTT; CDR3aa: CATMPTGRVGTGELFF
j_gene: TRBJ2-7; d_gene: TRBD2; v_gene: TRBV6-5; abundance: many; CDR3nt: TGTGCCAGTGGACTAGCGGGAGGGTACGAGCAGTACTTC; CDR3aa: CASGLAGGYEQYF
j_gene: TRBJ2-1; d_gene: -; v_gene: TRBV7-9; abundance: many; CDR3nt: TGTGCCAGCAGCTTATTTGCGGTCTATGATGAGCAGTTCTTC; CDR3aa: CASSLFAVYDEQFF
j_gene: TRBJ2-5; d_gene: -; v_gene: TRBV5-1; abundance: many; CDR3nt: TGCGCCAGCCTTAAAGGGGACTCCGGCTCGGGAACCCAGTACTTC; CDR3aa: CASLKGDSGSGTQYF
j_gene: TRBJ2-5; d_gene: TRBD2; v_gene: TRBV6-6; abundance: many; CDR3nt: TGTGCCATTTCTTTGGCGGGAGGGGCGTTGCAGGAGACCCAGTACTTC; CDR3aa: CAISLAGGALQETQYF
j_gene: TRBJ2-3; d_gene: -; v_gene: TRBV11-2; abundance: many; CDR3nt: TGTGCCAGCAGCTTAGTTGGGACTAGCACAGATACGCAGTATTTT; CDR3aa: CASSLVGTSTDTQYF
j_gene: TRBJ2-1; d_gene: TRBD2; v_gene: TRBV27; abundance: many; CDR3nt: TGTGCCAGCAGTTCAGGGGGACTAGCGGGATCAATGTCCTACAATGAGCAGTTCTTC; CDR3aa: CASSSGGLAGSMSYNEQFF
j_gene: TRBJ2-7; d_gene: -; v_gene: TRBV9; abundance: many; CDR3nt: TGTGCCAGCAGCCCCACGACAGGCCCCCCCTACGAGCAGTACTTC; CDR3aa: CASSPTTGPPYEQYF
j_gene: TRBJ2-7; d_gene: TRBD2; v_gene: TRBV7-2; abundance: many; CDR3nt: TGTGCCAGCAGCTTAAGGGACTACGACGAGCAGTACTTC; CDR3aa: CASSLRDYDEQYF
j_gene: TRBJ2-5; d_gene: -; v_gene: TRBV4-1; abundance: many; CDR3nt: TGCGCCAGCAGCCAAGAGGACGCGCCCCCGGAGACCCAGTACTTC; CDR3aa: CASSQEDAPPETQYF
j_gene: TRBJ2-3; d_gene: TRBD2; v_gene: TRBV6-2/TRBV6-3; abundance: many; CDR3nt: TGTGCCAGCAGTTCCGTTCGCTCGGTTATTGGGCTAGCGGGTCCCACAGATACGCAGTATTTT; CDR3aa: CASSSVRSVIGLAGPTDTQYF
j_gene: TRBJ2-1; d_gene: TRBD1; v_gene: TRBV4-2; abundance: many; CDR3nt: TGTGCCAGCAGCCAACCCGGGACAGGGTACAATGAGCAGTTCTTC; CDR3aa: CASSQPGTGYNEQFF